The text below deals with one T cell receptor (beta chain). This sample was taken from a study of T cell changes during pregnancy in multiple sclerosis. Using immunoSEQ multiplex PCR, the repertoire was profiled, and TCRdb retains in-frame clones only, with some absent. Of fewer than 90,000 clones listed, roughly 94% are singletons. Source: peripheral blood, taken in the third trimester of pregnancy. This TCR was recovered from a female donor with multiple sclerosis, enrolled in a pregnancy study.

In DNA, the CDR3 is TGCGCCAGCAGCCCCGACTTGGCGAACACCGGGGAGCTGTTTTTT. As protein: CASSPDLANTGELFF. V gene TRBV5-1 combines with J gene TRBJ2-2, with D unresolved. The CDR3 sequence is 15 residues long. CDR1 is SGHRS, CDR2 YFSETQ, per germline. V was clipped by 4 bases and J by 0 bases, with 10 bases between them.